This is a list of T cell receptor beta chains from one sample in a study of CD8+ T cells in alopecia areata. The data were produced by immunoSEQ multiplex PCR, yet TCRdb's version contains in-frame clones alone and is incomplete. The sample lists hundreds of thousands of clones, approximately 65% occurring once. The source was CD4+ T cells sorted from blood, collected at week 44, from a patient treated with tofacitinib. The receptor set was obtained from a human donor with alopecia areata. Both conserved end residues are part of each CDR3. Each record gives: V gene, clone size, J gene, D gene, CDR3 DNA, CDR3 protein. The D gene is left open where the match is weak. A clone size is listed for some rows: how often the clone was seen (once, few, many), or a class if it is expanded.

v_call: TRBV30; clone_size: .; j_call: TRBJ1-6; d_call: TRBD1; cdr3_nt: TGTGCCTGGAGTCCTCCAGGGGGTTCACCCCTCCACTTT; cdr3_aa: CAWSPPGGSPLHF
v_call: TRBV11-2; clone_size: .; j_call: TRBJ2-3; d_call: .; cdr3_nt: TGTGCCAGCAGCCCTCTCGTCTCAGATACGCAGTATTTT; cdr3_aa: CASSPLVSDTQYF
v_call: TRBV2; clone_size: .; j_call: TRBJ1-6; d_call: .; cdr3_nt: TGTGCCAGCAGTGAACTTCAGGGTTCACCCCTCCACTTT; cdr3_aa: CASSELQGSPLHF
v_call: TRBV5-1; clone_size: .; j_call: TRBJ1-1; d_call: TRBD1; cdr3_nt: TGCGCCAGCAGACCCCCCGGGACAGGGGACACATATGAAGCTTTCTTT; cdr3_aa: CASRPPGTGDTYEAFF
v_call: TRBV7-8; clone_size: .; j_call: TRBJ1-2; d_call: .; cdr3_nt: TGTGCCAGCAGCTTAGGGCGGGCGACGGGCGGCTACACCTTC; cdr3_aa: CASSLGRATGGYTF
v_call: TRBV18; clone_size: many; j_call: TRBJ1-5; d_call: .; cdr3_nt: TGTGCCAGCTCAGGGGACGGCAATCAGCCCCAGCATTTT; cdr3_aa: CASSGDGNQPQHF
v_call: TRBV4-3; clone_size: .; j_call: TRBJ2-2; d_call: .; cdr3_nt: TGCGCCAGCACCCCCACGGGGGTTCGGAGCACCGGGGAGCTGTTTTTT; cdr3_aa: CASTPTGVRSTGELFF
v_call: TRBV9; clone_size: few; j_call: TRBJ1-2; d_call: .; cdr3_nt: TGTGCCAGCAGCGCCCGCTGGGACACGGTCGAGGGCTACACCTTC; cdr3_aa: CASSARWDTVEGYTF
v_call: TRBV29-1; clone_size: once; j_call: TRBJ2-7; d_call: .; cdr3_nt: TGCAGCGCGACGGACAGCCCAGGTGAGGAGCAGTACTTC; cdr3_aa: CSATDSPGEEQYF
v_call: TRBV7-8; clone_size: .; j_call: TRBJ2-1; d_call: TRBD1; cdr3_nt: TGTGCCAGCAGCTTTCCCAGGGGGTCCTACAATGAGCAGTTCTTC; cdr3_aa: CASSFPRGSYNEQFF
v_call: TRBV18; clone_size: .; j_call: TRBJ1-2; d_call: .; cdr3_nt: TGTGCCAGCTCACGTGCTGCGGGGCTCGGCTATGGCTACACCTTC; cdr3_aa: CASSRAAGLGYGYTF
v_call: TRBV28; clone_size: .; j_call: TRBJ2-5; d_call: .; cdr3_nt: TGTGCCAGCAGCTCCCCTCGGAGGACCCAGTACTTC; cdr3_aa: CASSSPRRTQYF
v_call: TRBV29-1; clone_size: .; j_call: TRBJ1-1; d_call: .; cdr3_nt: TGCAGCGGAACAATGAACACTGAAGCTTTCTTT; cdr3_aa: CSGTMNTEAFF
v_call: TRBV30; clone_size: .; j_call: TRBJ2-3; d_call: TRBD1; cdr3_nt: TGTGCCTCCGTACAGGGGGGCACGCAGTATTTT; cdr3_aa: CASVQGGTQYF
v_call: TRBV2; clone_size: once; j_call: TRBJ2-1; d_call: TRBD2; cdr3_nt: TGTGCCAGCAGCGACTCGGGACTACCCAACAATGAGCAGTTCTTC; cdr3_aa: CASSDSGLPNNEQFF
v_call: TRBV29-1; clone_size: .; j_call: TRBJ2-7; d_call: .; cdr3_nt: TGCAGCGTTGAAGTTATAGGGGTCGAGCAGTACTTC; cdr3_aa: CSVEVIGVEQYF
v_call: TRBV7-2; clone_size: .; j_call: TRBJ2-2; d_call: TRBD2; cdr3_nt: TGTGCCAGCAGCTTAGGACTAGCGGCCGGGGAGCTGTTTTTT; cdr3_aa: CASSLGLAAGELFF
v_call: TRBV7-2; clone_size: .; j_call: TRBJ2-5; d_call: TRBD2; cdr3_nt: TGTGCCAGCAGCTTTCAAGCGGGGGGAGGAGAGACCCAGTACTTC; cdr3_aa: CASSFQAGGGETQYF
v_call: TRBV28; clone_size: .; j_call: TRBJ1-5; d_call: .; cdr3_nt: TGTGCCAGCAATCGGTACAGCTTTAGGGGCAATCAGCCCCAGCATTTT; cdr3_aa: CASNRYSFRGNQPQHF
v_call: TRBV5-6; clone_size: .; j_call: TRBJ2-1; d_call: .; cdr3_nt: TGTGCCAGCAATGAACGTGGCGGGGTTGAGCAGTTCTTC; cdr3_aa: CASNERGGVEQFF
v_call: TRBV28; clone_size: .; j_call: TRBJ1-5; d_call: .; cdr3_nt: TGTGCCAGCAGGAGGGATTGGGTAAATCAGCCCCAGCATTTT; cdr3_aa: CASRRDWVNQPQHF
v_call: TRBV30; clone_size: .; j_call: TRBJ1-5; d_call: .; cdr3_nt: TGTGCCTGGAGTGACCGGAATCAGCCCCAGCATTTT; cdr3_aa: CAWSDRNQPQHF
v_call: TRBV2; clone_size: .; j_call: TRBJ2-5; d_call: TRBD1; cdr3_nt: TGTGCCAGCAGCAAGACAGGGGCCCTGTACCAAGAGACCCAGTACTTC; cdr3_aa: CASSKTGALYQETQYF
v_call: TRBV7-2; clone_size: .; j_call: TRBJ2-3; d_call: .; cdr3_nt: TGTGCCAGCAGCTTAGGAATAGATACGCAGTATTTT; cdr3_aa: CASSLGIDTQYF
v_call: TRBV7-3; clone_size: .; j_call: TRBJ2-3; d_call: .; cdr3_nt: TGTGCCAGCAGCTCCGAGACTATTGCAGATACGCAGTATTTT; cdr3_aa: CASSSETIADTQYF
v_call: TRBV7-6; clone_size: once; j_call: TRBJ2-7; d_call: TRBD1; cdr3_nt: TGTGCCAGCTCTAGGACAGGATCCTACGAGCAGTACTTC; cdr3_aa: CASSRTGSYEQYF
v_call: TRBV9; clone_size: .; j_call: TRBJ2-7; d_call: .; cdr3_nt: TGTGCCAGCAGCGTAGACCAGGGCACCGGCTACGACGAGCAGTACTTC; cdr3_aa: CASSVDQGTGYDEQYF
v_call: TRBV11-2; clone_size: .; j_call: TRBJ2-3; d_call: .; cdr3_nt: TGTGCCAGCAGCTTAGAGGGGGGTCTTAGCACAGATACGCAGTATTTT; cdr3_aa: CASSLEGGLSTDTQYF
v_call: TRBV2; clone_size: .; j_call: TRBJ1-5; d_call: .; cdr3_nt: TGTGCCAGCAGTGTACGGGGCTTAGGGCAGCCCCAGCATTTT; cdr3_aa: CASSVRGLGQPQHF
v_call: TRBV4-3; clone_size: .; j_call: TRBJ2-7; d_call: .; cdr3_nt: TGCGCCAGCAGCCAAGAGGGCGCGAACGAGCAGTACTTC; cdr3_aa: CASSQEGANEQYF
v_call: TRBV9; clone_size: .; j_call: TRBJ2-3; d_call: .; cdr3_nt: TGTGCCAGCAGCTTTCAAGCGGAACCCACAGATACGCAGTATTTT; cdr3_aa: CASSFQAEPTDTQYF
v_call: TRBV6-1; clone_size: .; j_call: TRBJ1-2; d_call: .; cdr3_nt: TGTGCCAGCGTCGTGGGATCCTATGGCTACACCTTC; cdr3_aa: CASVVGSYGYTF
v_call: TRBV4-3; clone_size: few; j_call: TRBJ1-4; d_call: .; cdr3_nt: TGCGCCAGCAGGGCGTCGGCTAATGAAAAACTGTTTTTT; cdr3_aa: CASRASANEKLFF
v_call: TRBV29-1; clone_size: .; j_call: TRBJ2-5; d_call: .; cdr3_nt: TGCAGCGTTGGGGAGACGGGCCAAGAGACCCAGTACTTC; cdr3_aa: CSVGETGQETQYF
v_call: TRBV14; clone_size: .; j_call: TRBJ2-6; d_call: .; cdr3_nt: TGTGCCAGCAGCCAACCGGACTGGCGCCGTCTTGGGGCCAACGTCCTGACTTTC; cdr3_aa: CASSQPDWRRLGANVLTF